The sequence of this T cell receptor beta chain was determined in a study of T-cell reconstitution after alpha-beta-depleted transplantation in children. The TCRbeta library was prepared with unique molecular identifiers. Each CDR3 protein is one row after TCRdb ran MiXCR on the PCR reads. The sample shows nearly 550,000 distinct CDR3 sequences, around 17% of them seen only once. The germline V gene has CDR1 LGHDT and CDR2 YNNKEL (reference sequence). The CDR3 covers 16 residues. V lost 4 bases and J lost 0, with 13 bases in between. This receptor was identified in a human donor who donated a stem cell graft to a child with acute lymphoblastic leukemia. This specimen was PBMCs from the stem cell graft donor, taken from the stem cell graft. J is TRBJ2-4 and V is TRBV3-1; D call uncertain. CDR3 sequence reads: CASSPIGMIAKNIQYF. CDR3 sequence (DNA): TGTGCCAGCAGCCCGATTGGGATGATAGCCAAAAACATTCAGTACTTC.